The present TCR beta chain was sequenced within a study of OX40 agonist ivuxolimab in advanced cancers. Across the study: Patients received ivuxolimab, an agonistic anti-OX40 (CD134) antibody.

Only in-frame clones appear in the TCRdb table, and some are missing; sequencing was by immunoSEQ multiplex PCR. The sample contains 30,000 to 45,000 clones, about 82% of which appear only once. Source: CD4+ or CD8+ T cells sorted from blood, taken in a trial of the OX40 agonist ivuxolimab. The sequence was obtained from an adult with an advanced solid tumor such as melanoma, head and neck, liver or kidney cancer.

This chain's CDR3 is CASSQRFDRVNGYTF. The CDR3 DNA reads as TGCGCCAGCAGCCAACGTTTCGACAGGGTTAATGGCTACACCTTC. V and J are TRBV4-1 and TRBJ1-2; TRBD1 matches 7 bases. J was trimmed by 6 bases and V by 2 bases; bases with no gene match: 9. This CDR3 comprises 15 residues. Germline lookup yields CDR1 MGHRA and CDR2 YSYEKL.